Included here is one T cell receptor beta chain sequence, with context. The antigen is not known. Different DNA sequences within this sample yield the same CDR3. The data originate from a study of Tregs in tolerant kidney transplant recipients. Germline trimming cut 2 bases from V and 0 bases from J; bases unmatched to any gene: 0. The CDR3 sequence is 14 residues long. Germline CDR1 is KGHSH and CDR2 is LQKENI. This table comes from immunoSEQ multiplex PCR, and its TCRdb copy is limited to in-frame clones, with some not included. The data show about 83,000 clones, around 98% seen once. The study's findings and limits: Findings come from small patient numbers and require larger validation. The most relevant donor-specific Treg TCRbeta repertoire apparently came from expansion with activated donor B cells.

This sequence was found in a human donor who received a combined kidney and bone marrow transplant. This chain links TRBV18 with TRBJ1-2; TRBD1 matches 7 bases. The sequencing used CD4+ T cells from blood, collected before the transplant. The CDR3, as DNA: TGTGCCAGCTCACCAGACAGGGCTAACTATGGCTACACCTTC. This translates into CASSPDRANYGYTF. The whole variable domain, filled in from reference TRBV18 and TRBJ1-2, reads NAGVMQNPRHLVRRRGQEARLRCSPMKGHSHVYWYRQLPEEGLKFMVYLQKENIIDESGMPKERFSAEFPKEGPSILRIQQVVRGDSAAYFCASSPDRANYGYTFGSGTRLTVV.